Sequencing of this TCR beta chain was carried out in a study of shared clonotypes between healthy human individuals. General observations from the study: Relative to clonotypes present in all four donors, those not shared had lower generation probabilities.

Remarks on this clone: Its cognate antigen is unknown.

This CDR3 contains 15 residues. The germline gives CDR1 LGHNA, CDR2 YNFKEQ. Researchers divided each subset's genomic DNA evenly across several immunoSEQ plates. In the source study's methods: ImmunoSEQ output lacked quality scores and full-length reads, limiting matched filtering. Generated by immunoSEQ multiplex PCR, the TCRdb table keeps only in-frame clones and is missing some. The V and J calls and clone size are taken from that table; D and trimming were inferred from the DNA. The sample holds approximately 1,500,000 clones, roughly 96% seen once. The V and J genes are TRBV4-2 and TRBJ2-5; 11 bases are a match to TRBD1. TRBJ2-7 matches the DNA end more closely, so the J call is doubtful. Material: naive CD4+ T cells sorted from blood. The subset denotes: CD45RA+ positively selected. This clonotype was sampled from a young man in good health. CDR3 region: CASSQDAGQGDEQYF. The CDR3 region has the DNA TGTGCCAGCAGCCAAGATGCGGGACAGGGGGACGAGCAGTACTTC.